One sample yielded the 22 T cell receptor beta chains listed below, sequenced in a study of shared clonotypes between healthy human individuals. Sequencing used immunoSEQ multiplex PCR; TCRdb keeps in-frame clones, though not all of them. In the table there are 2.3 million or so clones, approximately 93% of which are singletons. Sequenced: naive CD4+ T cells from PBMCs. Subset: CD45RA+ positively selected. Receptors were obtained from a man younger than 35 in good health. Some clones in this sample may be carry-over from other donors' samples.

The chain is built from TRBV11-2 and TRBJ2-1, with 14 nucleotides matching TRBD2. From germline, CDR1 is SGHAT and CDR2 FQNNGV. The V and J ends lost 6 bases and 7 bases, in that order; junction bases with no gene match: 8. This CDR3 is 16 amino acids long. CDR3 sequence: CASSRLAGGPRNEQFF. DNA for the CDR3: TGTGCCAGCAGTAGACTAGCGGGAGGGCCGAGGAATGAGCAGTTCTTC.

This chain uses TRBV7-9 with TRBJ2-5; maybe TRBD2 (7 bases). CDR3 length: 15 amino acids. V lost 5 bases and J 5 bases, leaving 18 bases between the germline ends. The germline gives CDR1 SEHNR, CDR2 FQNEAQ (reference sequence). The CDR3: CASSRRTAGGETQYF. Here the CDR3 DNA reads TGTGCCAGCAGCCGCCGGACAGCCGGGGGGGAGACCCAGTACTTC. The complete variable domain, with remaining parts taken from reference TRBV7-9 and TRBJ2-5, reads DTGVSQNPRHKITKRGQNVTFRCDPISEHNRLYWYRQTLGQGPEFLTYFQNEAQLEKSRLLSDRFSAERPKGSFSTLEIQRTEQGDSAMYLCASSRRTAGGETQYFGPGTRLLVL.

J is TRBJ2-3 and V is TRBV4-1; possible D gene TRBD1, 6 bases. In germline, CDR1 is MGHRA, CDR2 YSYEKL. Trimming left V 2 bases short and J 4 bases short, with 16 bases between. CDR3 length: 16 residues. CDR3 protein: CASSQKYPSGADTQYF. CDR3 coding DNA: TGCGCCAGCAGCCAAAAATACCCCTCAGGGGCAGATACGCAGTATTTT.

In the case of this clone: The sample carries other DNA sequences with the same CDR3. This chain uses TRBV28 with TRBJ2-7; the D call may be TRBD1 or TRBD2 (7 bases each). The germline V and J ends were trimmed by 6 bases and 7 bases, with 13 bases remaining between them. Germline assignment: CDR1 MDHEN and CDR2 SYDVKM. This CDR3 spans 12 amino acids. CDR3 sequence (DNA): TGTGCCAGCAGCTCAGGGGGAGGGGAGCAGTACTTC. Amino acid sequence: CASSSGGGEQYF.

This chain connects TRBV7-9 to TRBJ2-4, with 12 bases lining up with TRBD2. After removal of 1 base from V and 3 bases from J, the junction contained 7 bases not matched to a gene. CDR3 length equals 18 residues. Germline lookup yields CDR1 SEHNR and CDR2 FQNEAQ (reference sequence). As DNA, the CDR3 is TGTGCCAGCAGCTTAGGACTAGCGGGAGCCGGGGTCAAAAACATTCAGTACTTC. Amino acid sequence: CASSLGLAGAGVKNIQYF. The variable domain in full, completed from reference TRBV7-9 and TRBJ2-4, reads DTGVSQNPRHKITKRGQNVTFRCDPISEHNRLYWYRQTLGQGPEFLTYFQNEAQLEKSRLLSDRFSAERPKGSFSTLEIQRTEQGDSAMYLCASSLGLAGAGVKNIQYFGAGTRLSVL.

The V and J genes are TRBV28 and TRBJ2-7, with D possibly matching TRBD1 (5 bases). This CDR3 comprises 15 residues. Germline CDR1 and CDR2: MDHEN and SYDVKM. V lost 4 bases and J lost 2, with 15 bases in between. As DNA, the CDR3 is TGTGCCAGCAGTTCTAGGGCCAGGGCCACCTACGAGCAGTACTTC. Translating gives CASSSRARATYEQYF.

The CDR3 protein is CSVDPTTGYTF. In DNA form, the CDR3 reads TGCAGCGTTGATCCGACTACCGGCTACACCTTC. This chain connects TRBV29-1 to TRBJ1-2; D call uncertain. CDR3 length equals 11 residues. Germline CDR1 and CDR2: SQVTM and ANQGSEA. V gave up 3 bases and J gave up 8 bases, with 10 bases separating them.

The rearrangement uses TRBV4-1 and TRBJ2-1, with a tentative D call TRBD2 (5 bases). The CDR3 length is 14 residues. Trimming shortened V by 4 bases and J by 7 bases, and 14 bases separated the two germline ends. Germline CDR1 MGHRA, CDR2 YSYEKL. The CDR3 sequence: CASSLGLLGNEQFF. The CDR3 region has the DNA TGCGCCAGCAGCCTCGGACTTCTAGGTAATGAGCAGTTCTTC.

This chain joins TRBV11-2 and TRBJ2-1, with 13 bases that match TRBD2. The J segment lost 7 bases and the V segment lost 5 bases, leaving 8 bases of the junction unmatched. CDR1 is SGHAT and CDR2 is FQNNGV in the germline V gene. The CDR3 contains 16 residues. CDR3 bases: TGTGCCAGCAGCGCACAGACTAGCGGGAGGTGGAATGAGCAGTTCTTC. It codes for CASSAQTSGRWNEQFF.

J is TRBJ2-7 and V is TRBV6-1; unclear D gene. Germline assignment: CDR1 MNHNS and CDR2 SASEGT. The CDR3 length is 14 residues. The V and J ends lost 10 bases and 4 bases respectively, with 20 bases between them. Here the CDR3 reads CATLLGPQYYEQYF. CDR3 nucleotides: TGTGCCACCTTGTTAGGACCCCAATATTACGAGCAGTACTTC.

This sequence joins TRBV7-2 and TRBJ2-7; 7 bases are a match to TRBD2. The CDR3 loop spans 14 amino acids. From germline, CDR1 is SGHTA and CDR2 FQGNSA. V was pared by 1 base and J by 6 bases, with 6 bases of the junction left unmatched. The CDR3 spells CASSLGRLAAEQYF. CDR3 nucleotides: TGTGCCAGCAGCTTAGGTCGCCTAGCGGCCGAGCAGTACTTC.

The chain employs TRBV18 and TRBJ1-5; TRBD1 is a possible D gene (5 bases). This CDR3 contains 15 residues. Trimming took off 0 bases at V and 4 bases at J, with 10 bases between the two ends. Germline-derived CDR1 and CDR2 are KGHSH and LQKENI. The CDR3 loop reads CASSPPLGENQPQHF. The CDR3 DNA follows: TGTGCCAGCTCACCACCCCTGGGGGAGAATCAGCCCCAGCATTTT. The complete variable domain, with remaining parts taken from reference TRBV18 and TRBJ1-5, reads NAGVMQNPRHLVRRRGQEARLRCSPMKGHSHVYWYRQLPEEGLKFMVYLQKENIIDESGMPKERFSAEFPKEGPSILRIQQVVRGDSAAYFCASSPPLGENQPQHFGDGTRLSIL.

This sequence joins TRBV28 and TRBJ2-7; perhaps D is TRBD1 or TRBD2 (6 bases each). The ends were cut back, 5 bases at V and 7 bases at J, with 21 bases in the middle. The CDR3 has 15 residues. Germline assignment: CDR1 MDHEN and CDR2 SYDVKM. CDR3 bases: TGTGCCAGCAGTCCCGGACTAATGGGGGGCTGGGAGCAGTACTTC. It codes for CASSPGLMGGWEQYF.

This clone was seen once. This CDR3 reads CASSSRATPYEQYF. The CDR3, as DNA: TGTGCCAGCAGTTCCAGGGCCACCCCTTACGAGCAGTACTTC. The rearrangement joins TRBV27 to TRBJ2-7; D might be TRBD1 (5 bases). The germline V gene encodes CDR1 MNHEY and CDR2 SMNVEV (reference sequence). V lost 4 bases and J 4 bases, leaving 14 bases between the germline ends. The CDR3 covers 14 residues.

In its sample, this clone was seen once. The genes are TRBV7-2 and TRBJ2-5, with 14 bases identical to TRBD2. Germline trimming cut 5 bases from V and 7 bases from J; bases unmatched to any gene: 18. Germline V CDR1 and CDR2: SGHTA, FQGNSA. CDR3 length equals 19 residues. The CDR3 protein is CASSPSGTSGSPASRTQYF. CDR3 bases: TGTGCCAGCAGCCCTTCCGGGACTAGCGGGAGCCCCGCGTCGCGGACCCAGTACTTC.

The rearrangement joins TRBV27 to TRBJ2-7, with a possible D match to TRBD1 (5 bases). The CDR3 sequence is 16 residues long. CDR1 is MNHEY, CDR2 SMNVEV, per germline (reference sequence). V was trimmed by 5 bases and J by 2 bases, leaving 19 bases between them. The CDR3 region has the DNA TGTGCCAGCAGTCCCCTCTTAGACAGCTATACCTACGAGCAGTACTTC. Protein product: CASSPLLDSYTYEQYF.

The genes are TRBV27 and TRBJ2-2; D remains ambiguous. The CDR3 covers 13 residues. Trimming pared 7 bases from V and 1 base from J, leaving 7 bases between. The germline gives CDR1 MNHEY, CDR2 SMNVEV (reference sequence). CDR3 coding DNA: TGTGCCAGCATGGGAAAGAACACCGGGGAGCTGTTTTTT. This sequence encodes CASMGKNTGELFF.

The gene calls are TRBV5-6 and TRBJ2-3; D not resolved. Germline V gene lookup returns CDR1 SGHDT and CDR2 YYEEEE. V was trimmed by 2 bases and J by 7 bases, leaving 17 bases between them. The CDR3 is made up of 15 amino acids. The CDR3 loop is CASSLMPSDENTQYF. The DNA of the CDR3 is TGTGCCAGCAGCTTAATGCCTAGTGATGAGAATACGCAGTATTTT.

To note about this clone: At the DNA level, this CDR3 is encoded by other sequences in the same sample as well. The chain carries TRBV18 and TRBJ1-1; tentative D call: TRBD1 (6 bases). Deletions cut 3 bases from V and 3 bases from J, with 11 bases between. Germline V gene data show CDR1 as KGHSH and CDR2 as LQKENI. This CDR3 has 14 residues. The CDR3 loop is CASSPTRGDTEAFF. Here the CDR3 DNA reads TGTGCCAGCTCACCTACTAGGGGGGACACTGAAGCTTTCTTT.

J is TRBJ2-1 and V is TRBV6-5; 7 bases align to TRBD2. V lost 2 bases and J lost 9; bases outside the gene matches: 7. The germline V gene encodes CDR1 MNHEY and CDR2 SVGAGI. The CDR3 is made up of 14 amino acids. The CDR3 sequence is CASSYDRTSAEQFF. DNA of the CDR3: TGTGCCAGCAGTTACGACCGCACTAGCGCTGAGCAGTTCTTC.

The J gene is TRBJ2-2, the V gene TRBV19; maybe TRBD2 (7 bases). CDR1 and CDR2 from the germline V gene are LNHDA and SQIVND (reference sequence). V lost 10 bases, J lost 5 bases, and 17 bases lay in between. The CDR3 totals 14 residues. CDR3 sequence (DNA): TGTGCCACCCCGAGGGGGGGCGGGACCGGGGAGCTGTTTTTT. This gives the protein CATPRGGGTGELFF.

For the CDR3, the DNA is TGTGCCAGCAGTTACTTGGGGGGCTCTGGGGCCAACGTCCTGACTTTC. Translating gives CASSYLGGSGANVLTF. V and J are TRBV6-5 and TRBJ2-6; possibly TRBD2 for D (6 bases). With 1 base removed from V and 0 bases from J, the gap between germline ends came to 7 bases. The CDR3 consists of 16 residues. Germline V gene sequence: CDR1 MNHEY, CDR2 SVGAGI.